A single sample gave rise to the 17 T cell receptor beta chains below, sequenced in a study of blood T cell repertoires in COVID-19. Only in-frame clones appear in the TCRdb table, and some are missing; sequencing was by immunoSEQ multiplex PCR. The profile shows some 400,000 clones, 81% of them singletons. Sequencing was performed on peripheral blood. Source of these receptors: a human donor with acute or convalescent COVID-19. The donor label of this sample is uncertain.

This clone was recorded a few times. The chain uses TRBV6-6 and TRBJ1-2; D unclear. The CDR3 runs to 12 residues. CDR1 and CDR2 (germline): MNHNY, SVGAGI (reference sequence). V lost 2 bases and J lost 2, with 3 bases in between. The CDR3 bases are TGTGCCAGCAGTTACCAGAACTATGGCTACACCTTC. This codes for CASSYQNYGYTF.

The chain employs TRBV18 and TRBJ1-1, with 7 bases that match TRBD1. V shed 10 bases and J 3 bases; nucleotides not matched to a gene: 11. The CDR3 is 14 residues long. CDR1 is KGHSH and CDR2 is LQKENI in the germline V gene. CDR3 residues: CATQPQGRDTEAFF. The CDR3 DNA follows: TGTGCCACTCAACCACAGGGGCGGGACACTGAAGCTTTCTTT.

The chain employs TRBV7-7 and TRBJ2-1, with TRBD2 matching over 8 bases. Germline loops: CDR1 SSHAT, CDR2 FNYEAQ (reference sequence). V shed 2 bases and J 8 bases; nucleotides not matched to a gene: 11. The CDR3 loop spans 16 amino acids. The CDR3 nucleotides are TGTGCCAGCAGCTTATCTACCGGGAGGGCCGGGTATGAGCAGTTCTTC. Protein sequence: CASSLSTGRAGYEQFF.

This clone was counted a single time. The CDR3: CASSFRDRAYNEQFF. The CDR3 nucleotides read TGTGCCAGCAGTTTCCGGGACAGGGCATACAATGAGCAGTTCTTC. This chain uses TRBV27 with TRBJ2-1; 9 bases fit TRBD1. The CDR3 covers 15 residues. J gave up 4 bases and V 3 bases, and 4 bases lay outside the gene matches. Germline CDR1 and CDR2: MNHEY and SMNVEV (reference sequence).

The chain is built from TRBV7-2 and TRBJ2-7; 10 bases are shared with TRBD2. The ends lost 4 bases at V and 3 bases at J; junction bases unmatched: 15. Germline values: CDR1 SGHTA, CDR2 FQGNSA. The CDR3 sequence is 18 residues long. CDR3 in amino acids: CASSSRPTSGPRYYEQYF. The CDR3 nucleotides read TGTGCCAGCAGCTCCCGGCCGACTAGCGGGCCAAGATACTACGAGCAGTACTTC. The variable domain in full, with the rest retrieved from reference TRBV7-2 and TRBJ2-7, is GAGVSQSPSNKVTEKGKDVELRCDPISGHTALYWYRQSLGQGLEFLIYFQGNSAPDKSGLPSDRFSAERTGGSVSTLTIQRTQQEDSAVYLCASSSRPTSGPRYYEQYFGPGTRLTVT.

The V call is TRBV5-1, the J call TRBJ1-2, with D hard to call. Per germline, CDR1 SGHRS and CDR2 YFSETQ. V lost 3 bases and J lost 1, with 10 bases in between. The CDR3 sequence is 14 residues long. The CDR3 reads CASSYNSDNYGYTF. CDR3 sequence (DNA): TGCGCCAGCAGCTACAATAGCGATAACTATGGCTACACCTTC.

This chain joins TRBV5-6 and TRBJ1-5; D remains unclear. V dropped 3 bases and J dropped 6 bases, with 7 bases sitting between them. The CDR3 runs 12 residues. CDR1 is SGHDT, CDR2 YYEEEE, per germline. The chain's CDR3 is CASSSRGQPQHF. The CDR3 DNA sequence: TGTGCCAGCAGCTCTCGCGGTCAGCCCCAGCATTTT.

The chain combines TRBV30 with TRBJ2-1, with D maybe TRBD1 (5 bases). Germline CDR1 GTSNPN, CDR2 SVGIG (reference sequence). The CDR3 covers 13 residues. Trimming shortened V by 7 bases and J by 9 bases, and 19 bases separated the two germline ends. The DNA of the CDR3 is TGTGCCTACGAAGGATCAGGGTTGGGTGAGCAGTTCTTC. Its translation is CAYEGSGLGEQFF.

The rearrangement joins TRBV6-5 to TRBJ1-2, with 7 bases matching TRBD1. Looked up from germline, CDR1 is MNHEY and CDR2 is SVGAGI. The junction had 10 bases not matched to a gene; V was cut back by 0 bases and J by 6 bases. The CDR3 loop spans 16 amino acids. The CDR3 DNA reads as TGTGCCAGCAGTTACTCCGGTGGTCGGACAGGTGATGGCTACACCTTC. It codes for CASSYSGGRTGDGYTF.

This clone was counted between two and nine times. The CDR3 protein is CASSPFGQGASGNTIYF. The CDR3 nucleotides are TGTGCCAGCAGCCCCTTCGGACAGGGGGCCTCTGGAAACACCATATATTTT. The rearrangement uses TRBV7-9 and TRBJ1-3; TRBD1 agrees at 11 bases. V lost 5 bases to trimming and J lost 0 bases; unmatched junction nucleotides: 6. Per the germline V gene, CDR1 is SEHNR and CDR2 is FQNEAQ (reference sequence). The length of the CDR3 is 17 residues.

The CDR3 sequence: CASSYQPRGSIYEQYF. For the CDR3, the DNA is TGTGCCAGCAGTTACCAACCCCGGGGGAGTATCTACGAGCAGTACTTC. The genes are TRBV6-2 or TRBV6-3 and TRBJ2-7, with D possibly being TRBD2 (6 bases). CDR1 is MNHEY and CDR2 is SVGEGT in the germline V gene. V lost 2 bases, J lost 3 bases, and 17 bases lay in between. The CDR3 extends over 16 amino acids.

The chain joins TRBV19 to TRBJ1-2, with D possibly TRBD1 on 5 matching bases. The germline gives CDR1 LNHDA, CDR2 SQIVND (reference sequence). V was trimmed by 9 bases and J by 0 bases, leaving 14 bases between them. This CDR3 is built from 14 residues. The CDR3 loop is CASAPGDSNYGYTF. The CDR3 DNA sequence: TGTGCCAGCGCTCCGGGGGACTCTAACTATGGCTACACCTTC.

The chain uses TRBV6-5 and TRBJ2-5; 10 bases line up with TRBD2. Trimming removed 5 bases from V and 4 bases from J; junction bases left unmatched: 4. Germline V gene data show CDR1 as MNHEY and CDR2 as SVGAGI. The CDR3 totals 14 residues. The CDR3 reads CASSKSGGAETQYF. CDR3 DNA: TGTGCCAGCAGTAAGAGCGGGGGGGCAGAGACCCAGTACTTC.

The gene calls are TRBV6-1 and TRBJ1-2, with TRBD1 matching over 7 bases. This CDR3 has 17 residues. The germline gives CDR1 MNHNS, CDR2 SASEGT. V dropped 4 bases and J dropped 5; count of bases not matched to a gene: 16. The CDR3 sequence: CASSGVPGQRLGYGYTF. The CDR3 bases are TGTGCCAGCAGTGGGGTACCGGGACAGCGCCTAGGGTATGGCTACACCTTC.

V usage is TRBV6-1 and J usage is TRBJ2-3; 9 positions match TRBD2. Germline trimming cut 3 bases from V and 9 bases from J; bases unmatched to any gene: 13. Per the germline V gene, CDR1 is MNHNS and CDR2 is SASEGT. This CDR3 comprises 16 residues. CDR3 nucleotides: TGTGCCAGCAGTGACCCGAACGGGGCTAGCGGGATAACGCAGTATTTT. Protein sequence: CASSDPNGASGITQYF.

The chain links TRBV30 to TRBJ1-2; D gene ambiguous. V was clipped by 1 base and J by 1 base, with 13 bases between them. Germline V gives CDR1 GTSNPN, CDR2 SVGIG (reference sequence). CDR3 size: 15 residues. CDR3 in DNA: TGTGCCTGGAGTGCGGCAGGCGTACGTAACTATGGCTACACCTTC. Amino acids: CAWSAAGVRNYGYTF. The entire variable domain, with the rest obtained from reference TRBV30 and TRBJ1-2, is as follows: SQTIHQWPATLVQPVGSPLSLECTVEGTSNPNLYWYRQAAGRGLQLLFYSVGIGQISSEVPQNLSASRPQDRQFILSSKKLLLSDSGFYLCAWSAAGVRNYGYTFGSGTRLTVV.

The chain links TRBV28 to TRBJ1-2; possibly TRBD1 for D (5 bases). Germline-derived CDR1 and CDR2 are MDHEN and SYDVKM. The V and J ends lost 5 bases and 4 bases respectively, with 20 bases between them. The CDR3 totals 16 residues. CDR3 sequence reads: CASSPTALYRTYGYTF. CDR3 sequence (DNA): TGTGCCAGCAGTCCCACCGCCCTCTACAGGACCTATGGCTACACCTTC.